Shown below are 27 T cell receptor beta chains from a single sample sequenced in a study of shared clonotypes between healthy human individuals. Assay used: immunoSEQ multiplex PCR; TCRdb lists only in-frame clones, some missing. This table holds a few hundred thousand clones, 95% to 97% found once. Sample: memory CD8+ T cells sorted from blood. Subset: CD45RO+ cells pooled with CCR7-negative TemRA cells. The receptors originated from a man aged 30 to 45 in good health.

J is TRBJ2-7 and V is TRBV30; D is possibly TRBD1 (5 bases). This CDR3 spans 13 amino acids. V gave up 5 bases and J gave up 5 bases, with 16 bases separating them. Germline V gene lookup returns CDR1 GTSNPN and CDR2 SVGIG (reference sequence). The CDR3 region has the DNA TGTGCCTGGCTGAACCAGGGTCGAAACGAGCAGTACTTC. This gives the protein CAWLNQGRNEQYF.

The CDR3: CASPGPGAVETQYF. In DNA form, the CDR3 reads TGTGCCAGCCCCGGCCCCGGGGCCGTGGAGACCCAGTACTTC. The chain combines TRBV25-1 with TRBJ2-5; the D gene could be TRBD1 or TRBD2 (5 bases each). Trimming removed 8 bases from V and 5 bases from J, with 18 bases in between. The CDR3 spans 14 residues. Germline V CDR1 and CDR2: MGHDK, SYGVNS.

The genes are TRBV5-1 and TRBJ1-2; D is uncertain. V was pared by 0 bases and J by 4 bases, with 7 bases between. CDR1 SGHRS and CDR2 YFSETQ come from the germline V gene. The CDR3 loop spans 13 amino acids. The CDR3 here is CASSLETPYGYTF. In DNA, the CDR3 is TGCGCCAGCAGCTTGGAAACCCCCTATGGCTACACCTTC.

This clone was counted a single time. The chain carries TRBV2 and TRBJ1-2, with a tentative D call TRBD1 (6 bases). CDR1 is SNHLY, CDR2 FYNNEI, per germline. Deletions cut 2 bases from V and 4 bases from J, with 14 bases between. The CDR3 consists of 15 residues. This CDR3 is CASSESVTGPYGYTF. CDR3 coding DNA: TGTGCCAGCAGTGAATCAGTGACAGGACCCTATGGCTACACCTTC.

The rearrangement joins TRBV7-8 to TRBJ2-7, with a tentative D call TRBD1 (6 bases). The V end was cut by 2 bases, the J end by 3 bases, with 11 bases between. Germline V gene sequence: CDR1 SGHVS, CDR2 FQNEAQ. The CDR3 contains 14 residues. As DNA, the CDR3 is TGTGCCAGCAGCTTATTCAGGGGAGACTACGAGCAGTACTTC. Amino acids: CASSLFRGDYEQYF.

The genes are TRBV6-6 and TRBJ1-1; D ambiguous. Germline assignment: CDR1 MNHNY and CDR2 SVGAGI (reference sequence). Trimming cost V 2 bases and J 1 base, with 8 bases left between them. The CDR3 spans 14 residues. The chain's CDR3 is CASSYLQQNTEAFF. CDR3 bases: TGTGCCAGCAGTTACCTACAGCAGAACACTGAAGCTTTCTTT.

Only a few counts were recorded for this clone. The chain links TRBV2 to TRBJ1-3, with 10 bases fitting TRBD1. Per germline, CDR1 SNHLY and CDR2 FYNNEI. The CDR3 runs to 15 residues. J lost 0 bases, V lost 6 bases, and 2 bases had no gene match. In DNA, the CDR3 is TGTGCCAGCAGGGACAGGGGGAGCTCTGGAAACACCATATATTTT. This gives the protein CASRDRGSSGNTIYF.

The chain couples TRBV11-3 to TRBJ1-1, with D unresolved. Germline CDR1 SGHNT, CDR2 YENEEA. This CDR3 has 13 amino acids. The V gene lost 2 bases and the J gene lost 6 bases, with 10 bases spanning the gap. The DNA for the CDR3 is TGTGCCAGCAGCTTAATGTGGGGTGCTGAAGCTTTCTTT. Its protein is CASSLMWGAEAFF. The full variable domain, rest sourced from reference TRBV11-3 and TRBJ1-1, is EAGVVQSPRYKIIEKKQPVAFWCNPISGHNTLYWYLQNLGQGPELLIRYENEEAVDDSQLPKDRFSAERLKGVDSTLKIQPAELGDSAVYLCASSLMWGAEAFFGQGTRLTVV.

The chain has TRBV7-9 and TRBJ1-5, with D possibly matching TRBD1 (6 bases). CDR3 length: 15 amino acids. Germline V gives CDR1 SEHNR, CDR2 FQNEAQ (reference sequence). The V end lost 8 bases, the J end lost 0 bases, and 14 bases lay between the germline ends. The CDR3 DNA reads as TGTGCCAGCGTAGGACAGCTCAATAGCAATCAGCCCCAGCATTTT. Translated: CASVGQLNSNQPQHF.

The chain uses TRBV4-1 and TRBJ2-1, with 13 bases identical to TRBD2. This CDR3 has 17 amino acids. Trimming took 4 bases from V and 0 from J; bases not matched to a gene: 3. CDR1 and CDR2 from the germline V gene are MGHRA and YSYEKL. CDR3 residues: CASSRRTSGSSYNEQFF. The CDR3 DNA reads as TGCGCCAGCAGCCGTAGGACTAGCGGGAGCTCCTACAATGAGCAGTTCTTC.

The genes are TRBV5-1 and TRBJ2-1; maybe TRBD2 (5 bases). This CDR3 spans 15 amino acids. Looked up from germline, CDR1 is SGHRS and CDR2 is YFSETQ. V lost 0 bases and J 3 bases, leaving 10 bases between the germline ends. CDR3 sequence reads: CASSLDRDYYNEQFF. The CDR3 bases are TGCGCCAGCAGCTTGGACAGAGACTACTACAATGAGCAGTTCTTC.

The chain combines TRBV28 with TRBJ2-5, with 10 bases lining up with TRBD2. Germline assignment: CDR1 MDHEN and CDR2 SYDVKM. The CDR3 consists of 14 residues. The V and J ends lost 5 bases and 4 bases, in that order; junction bases with no gene match: 4. The DNA for the CDR3 is TGTGCCAGCAGTCCTAGCGGGAGTGGAGAGACCCAGTACTTC. As protein: CASSPSGSGETQYF.

The J gene is TRBJ2-5, the V gene TRBV28; the D gene is possibly TRBD2 (5 bases). Trimming left V 0 bases short and J 7 bases short, with 21 bases between. This CDR3 is 17 amino acids long. Germline V CDR1 and CDR2: MDHEN, SYDVKM. The chain's CDR3 is CASSLWSSGELRGTQYF. The CDR3 nucleotides are TGTGCCAGCAGTTTATGGTCAAGTGGGGAGCTTCGGGGGACCCAGTACTTC.

The chain couples TRBV2 to TRBJ2-7; 7 bases line up with TRBD2. Germline V gene sequence: CDR1 SNHLY, CDR2 FYNNEI. J was trimmed by 3 bases and V by 9 bases; bases with no gene match: 8. The CDR3 contains 13 residues. CDR3 nucleotides: TGTGCCAGTACTCTAGCGGAACTCTACGAGCAGTACTTC. Translating it yields CASTLAELYEQYF.

V and J are TRBV6-6 and TRBJ2-1, with D hard to call. This CDR3 has 15 residues. The germline V and J ends were trimmed by 2 bases and 5 bases, with 13 bases remaining between them. The germline gives CDR1 MNHNY, CDR2 SVGAGI (reference sequence). The CDR3 reads CASSYGQRVDNEQFF. CDR3 in DNA: TGTGCCAGCAGTTACGGGCAGCGAGTTGACAATGAGCAGTTCTTC.

V is TRBV21-1 and J is TRBJ2-2. TRBV21-1 is assigned pseudogene status. The CDR3 runs to 15 residues. The CDR3: CASSPHLGDTGELFF. In nucleotides, the CDR3 is TGTGCCAGCAGCCCCCATCTGGGGGACACCGGGGAGCTGTTTTTT.

The chain uses TRBV2 and TRBJ2-5; 9 bases are a match to TRBD2. CDR1 and CDR2 from the germline V gene are SNHLY and FYNNEI. The V gene end was trimmed by 6 bases and the J gene end by 2 bases; junction bases not matched to a gene: 7. This CDR3 has 15 amino acids. CDR3 loop: CASSPSGRLQETQYF. The CDR3 DNA follows: TGTGCCAGCAGCCCAAGCGGGAGGTTGCAAGAGACCCAGTACTTC.

This clone was seen just once. The rearrangement links TRBV6-5 to TRBJ2-1, with a weak D call TRBD2 (5 bases). Trimming took 2 bases from V and 8 from J, leaving 13 bases between them. The CDR3 runs 14 residues. Germline V gene lookup returns CDR1 MNHEY and CDR2 SVGAGI. CDR3 bases: TGTGCCAGCAGTTACGGCGGGTTACGGGATGAGCAGTTCTTC. It encodes CASSYGGLRDEQFF.

The chain employs TRBV7-8 and TRBJ2-7, with D unresolved. The CDR3 is made up of 15 amino acids. The germline V and J ends were trimmed by 5 bases and 1 base, with 15 bases remaining between them. CDR1 and CDR2 from the germline V gene are SGHVS and FQNEAQ. The CDR3: CASSRRVPESYEQYF. The CDR3 nucleotides read TGTGCCAGCAGCCGCCGGGTACCAGAGTCCTACGAGCAGTACTTC.

The chain employs TRBV5-1 and TRBJ1-1; D call uncertain. V shed 1 base and J shed 4 bases, with 8 bases lying between them. Germline V gene sequence: CDR1 SGHRS, CDR2 YFSETQ. This CDR3 contains 13 residues. Written as DNA, the CDR3 is TGCGCCAGCAGCTTGTTGGGGAGCACTGAAGCTTTCTTT. This sequence encodes CASSLLGSTEAFF.

CDR3 amino acids: CASSEARGSSGNTIYF. The CDR3, as DNA: TGTGCCAGCAGTGAAGCAAGAGGGAGCTCTGGAAACACCATATATTTT. V and J are TRBV6-1 and TRBJ1-3; no firm D call. CDR1 MNHNS and CDR2 SASEGT come from the germline V gene. Trimming took 0 bases from V and 0 from J, leaving 9 bases between them. This CDR3 comprises 16 residues.

Here the CDR3 reads CASTRDTDTQYF. DNA for the CDR3: TGTGCCAGCACTAGGGACACAGATACGCAGTATTTT. The V gene is TRBV6-1, the J gene TRBJ2-3, with no clear D. The CDR3 covers 12 residues. Per the germline V gene, CDR1 is MNHNS and CDR2 is SASEGT. The V end lost 7 bases, the J end lost 2 bases, and 7 bases lay between the germline ends.

The gene calls are TRBV6-1 and TRBJ1-1; no clear D gene. This CDR3 is built from 14 residues. The ends were cut back, 1 base at V and 7 bases at J, with 13 bases in the middle. Germline loops: CDR1 MNHNS, CDR2 SASEGT. The CDR3, as DNA: TGTGCCAGCAGTGAAGTAGGGTTTGGAGGTGAAGCTTTCTTT. It translates to CASSEVGFGGEAFF.

This clone was detected once. This sample includes further DNA sequences coding for the same CDR3. This rearrangement joins TRBV27 to TRBJ1-2, with 7 bases matching TRBD1. Germline V lookup: CDR1 MNHEY, CDR2 SMNVEV (reference sequence). This CDR3 spans 14 amino acids. V gave up 1 base and J gave up 4 bases; unmatched junction bases: 3. The CDR3 loop is CASSLLAGGYGYTF. The DNA for the CDR3 is TGTGCCAGCAGTTTATTGGCAGGGGGCTATGGCTACACCTTC.

The genes are TRBV5-1 and TRBJ2-1; D unresolved. Per the germline V gene, CDR1 is SGHRS and CDR2 is YFSETQ. Trimming pared 4 bases from V and 5 bases from J, leaving 10 bases between. CDR3 length: 13 residues. The CDR3: CASSPPQDNEQFF. The CDR3 nucleotides are TGCGCCAGCAGCCCACCCCAGGACAATGAGCAGTTCTTC.

The rearrangement uses TRBV10-3 and TRBJ1-4, with a possible D match to TRBD1 (6 bases). There are 14 residues in the CDR3. V was shortened by 5 bases and J by 10 bases, with 17 bases between the two germline ends. The germline V gene has CDR1 ENHRY and CDR2 SYGVKD. The CDR3 DNA is TGTGCCATCAGTACAAATACAGGGAAAGGAAAACTGTTTTTT. Translating it yields CAISTNTGKGKLFF.

This chain joins TRBV27 and TRBJ2-3; unclear D gene. Trimming pared 3 bases from V and 6 bases from J, leaving 19 bases between. Germline V CDR1 and CDR2: MNHEY, SMNVEV (reference sequence). The length of the CDR3 is 16 residues. The CDR3 DNA follows: TGTGCCAGCAGTTTGAAGGTCCCGGTTAATTCCGATACGCAGTATTTT. It codes for CASSLKVPVNSDTQYF.